What follows are 32 T cell receptor beta chains derived from one specimen sequenced in a study of T-cell memory formation after mild COVID-19. TCRdb re-analysed the 5' RACE reads in MiXCR, keeping a single row per CDR3 protein. Of 380,000 or so distinct CDR3 sequences listed, approximately 14% are singletons. Material: PBMCs or a T cell subset sorted from them (not recorded which). These TCRs come from a man between 18 and 29 years old who had mild COVID-19 (a few samples of this study predate the infection). Cell type and time point are not known.

This clonotype occurred once. V and J are TRBV7-6 and TRBJ1-4; no reliable D call. With 4 bases removed from V and 5 bases from J, the gap between germline ends came to 14 bases. Per germline, CDR1 SGHVS and CDR2 FNYEAQ. The CDR3 is 15 amino acids. CDR3 sequence: CASSSPGSGNEKLFF. The DNA of the CDR3 is TGTGCCAGCAGCTCTCCGGGATCCGGCAATGAAAAACTGTTTTTT.

This chain uses TRBV13 with TRBJ2-3, with D maybe TRBD2 (5 bases). Per germline, CDR1 PRHDT and CDR2 FYEKMQ (reference sequence). The CDR3 has 13 amino acids. V lost 5 bases to trimming and J lost 3 bases, with 9 bases between them. The CDR3 DNA follows: TGTGCCAGCAGCCCTAGCCTTACAGATACGCAGTATTTT. Its protein is CASSPSLTDTQYF.

The chain couples TRBV20-1 to TRBJ1-5, with 7 bases that match TRBD1. V was clipped by 6 bases and J by 2 bases; unmatched bases: 13. The CDR3 is 16 amino acids. Germline V gene lookup returns CDR1 DFQATT and CDR2 SNEGSKA (reference sequence). The CDR3 is CSASQGTARGNQPQHF. The CDR3 DNA is TGCAGTGCCTCCCAAGGGACAGCCAGGGGCAATCAGCCCCAGCATTTT.

The chain employs TRBV7-9 and TRBJ1-2; D is unresolved. The germline V gene has CDR1 SEHNR and CDR2 FQNEAQ (reference sequence). With 2 bases removed from V and 0 bases from J, the gap between germline ends came to 13 bases. There are 16 residues in the CDR3. Here the CDR3 DNA reads TGTGCCAGCAGCTTAACCTCCGCCATTGCTAACTATGGCTACACCTTC. It encodes CASSLTSAIANYGYTF.

This clonotype was detected many times. The CDR3 DNA reads as TGTGCCAGCAGCGCCGCTCAGGGGTATGGCTACACCTTC. Translating it yields CASSAAQGYGYTF. The chain joins TRBV9 to TRBJ1-2; possibly TRBD1 for D (6 bases). V dropped 3 bases and J dropped 5 bases, with 11 bases sitting between them. The CDR3 sequence is 13 residues long. CDR1 SGDLS and CDR2 YYNGEE come from the germline V gene.

The chain joins TRBV7-2 to TRBJ2-3; tentatively, D is TRBD1 or TRBD2 (5 bases each). Looked up from germline, CDR1 is SGHTA and CDR2 is FQGNSA. The CDR3 extends over 15 amino acids. Trimming shortened V by 5 bases and J by 1 base, and 13 bases separated the two germline ends. CDR3 sequence (DNA): TGTGCCAGCAGCCGGACGTGGGGACGCACAGATACGCAGTATTTT. The encoded protein is CASSRTWGRTDTQYF.

This clonotype was seen only a few times. CDR3 sequence (DNA): TGTGCCAGCAGCTCATTCCGGGACTATCAAGGCGGGGAGCTGTTTTTT. Translated, it gives CASSSFRDYQGGELFF. The chain couples TRBV11-2 to TRBJ2-2, with 7 nucleotides matching TRBD2. V was clipped by 4 bases and J by 7 bases; unmatched bases: 12. Germline V lookup: CDR1 SGHAT, CDR2 FQNNGV. CDR3 length equals 16 residues. The entire variable domain, with the rest obtained from reference TRBV11-2 and TRBJ2-2, is as follows: EAGVAQSPRYKIIEKRQSVAFWCNPISGHATLYWYQQILGQGPKLLIQFQNNGVVDDSQLPKDRFSAERLKGVDSTLKIQPAKLEDSAVYLCASSSFRDYQGGELFFGEGSRLTVL.

The table lists this clonotype with many counts. The genes are TRBV24-1 and TRBJ2-3, with 7 nucleotides matching TRBD2. The CDR3 totals 13 residues. J was trimmed by 6 bases and V by 9 bases; bases with no gene match: 8. CDR1 is KGHDR, CDR2 SFDVKD, per germline. The CDR3 bases are TGTGCCACCGCCGGGACTACCGGGGATACGCAGTATTTT. Its protein is CATAGTTGDTQYF.

The chain has TRBV19 and TRBJ2-7; no clear D. Germline V gene sequence: CDR1 LNHDA, CDR2 SQIVND (reference sequence). The V and J ends lost 6 bases and 6 bases respectively, with 9 bases between them. The CDR3 spans 11 residues. CDR3 DNA sequence: TGTGCCAGTAGACCGATACCCGAGCAGTACTTC. It translates to CASRPIPEQYF. The full variable domain, rest sourced from reference TRBV19 and TRBJ2-7, is DGGITQSPKYLFRKEGQNVTLSCEQNLNHDAMYWYRQDPGQGLRLIYYSQIVNDFQKGDIAEGYSVSREKKESFPLTVTSAQKNPTAFYLCASRPIPEQYFGPGTRLTVT.

This chain links TRBV11-2 with TRBJ2-5; 7 bases are a match to TRBD1. This CDR3 has 17 amino acids. The ends lost 4 bases at V and 6 bases at J; junction bases unmatched: 17. Germline CDR1 is SGHAT and CDR2 is FQNNGV. The CDR3 DNA sequence: TGTGCCAGCAGCTCTGTCCGAGGGGGCCGGGGCGCTCAGACCCAGTACTTC. This translates into CASSSVRGGRGAQTQYF.

The chain employs TRBV7-9 and TRBJ2-6, with D hard to call. CDR1 and CDR2 (germline): SEHNR, FQNEAQ (reference sequence). This CDR3 spans 14 amino acids. Trimming cost V 5 bases and J 0 bases, with 5 bases left between them. This CDR3 reads CASSPISGANVLTF. The CDR3, as DNA: TGTGCCAGCAGCCCCATCTCTGGGGCCAACGTCCTGACTTTC.

The rearrangement uses TRBV18 and TRBJ1-1, with TRBD1 matching over 7 bases. The trim removed 1 base at V and 2 bases at J, leaving 1 base unmatched. The CDR3 is 14 amino acids. CDR1 is KGHSH and CDR2 is LQKENI in the germline V gene. CDR3 loop: CASSPRDRNTEAFF. The CDR3 DNA follows: TGTGCCAGCTCACCACGGGACAGAAACACTGAAGCTTTCTTT.

This clonotype appeared a few times. The V call is TRBV7-2, the J call TRBJ1-6, with D tentatively TRBD1 (6 bases). Germline values: CDR1 SGHTA, CDR2 FQGNSA. The CDR3 sequence is 15 residues long. V was clipped by 5 bases and J by 4 bases, with 12 bases between them. CDR3 sequence reads: CASSPVGGYNSPLHF. In DNA, the CDR3 is TGTGCCAGCAGCCCGGTAGGGGGGTATAATTCACCCCTCCACTTT.

The chain is built from TRBV27 and TRBJ2-1; D is undetermined. Per germline, CDR1 MNHEY and CDR2 SMNVEV (reference sequence). V shed 8 bases and J shed 8 bases, with 7 bases lying between them. The CDR3 consists of 10 residues. The CDR3 spells CASGLHEQFF. DNA of the CDR3: TGTGCCAGCGGTCTTCATGAGCAGTTCTTC.

This clonotype was picked up many times. As DNA, the CDR3 is TGCAGTGCTAGTGCGCTCAATAGCAATCAGCCCCAGCATTTT. Translated: CSASALNSNQPQHF. The chain has TRBV20-1 and TRBJ1-5; D is unresolved. The CDR3 covers 14 residues. Trimming cost V 3 bases and J 0 bases, with 9 bases left between them. Germline loops: CDR1 DFQATT, CDR2 SNEGSKA (reference sequence).

V and J are TRBV6-2 or TRBV6-3 and TRBJ2-7; TRBD1 might be the D (6 bases). Germline assignment: CDR1 MNHEY and CDR2 SVGEGT. This CDR3 contains 16 residues. V lost 5 bases and J 5 bases, leaving 22 bases between the germline ends. CDR3 DNA sequence: TGTGCCAGCAGTCCCAGGGGTTGGGTCAAAAGGGACGAGCAGTACGTC. It specifies CASSPRGWVKRDEQYV.

This clonotype was counted a few times. V and J are TRBV7-8 and TRBJ2-3; TRBD1 aligns across 9 bases. J was trimmed by 8 bases and V by 5 bases; bases with no gene match: 11. The CDR3 spans 15 residues. The V gene's germline CDR1 is SGHVS and CDR2 FQNEAQ. The CDR3 sequence: CASSLGDREVGTQYF. As DNA, the CDR3 is TGTGCCAGCAGCCTAGGGGACAGGGAAGTTGGTACGCAGTATTTT.

The gene calls are TRBV7-2 and TRBJ2-5; D is possibly TRBD1 or TRBD2 (5 bases each). Deletions cut 5 bases from V and 5 bases from J, with 12 bases between. Germline V gene lookup returns CDR1 SGHTA and CDR2 FQGNSA. The CDR3 totals 13 residues. The CDR3 DNA is TGTGCCAGCAGCCACGGGGCTCCTGAGACCCAGTACTTC. It yields the protein CASSHGAPETQYF.

V gene TRBV4-1 combines with J gene TRBJ2-7; 9 positions agree with TRBD1. CDR3 length equals 14 residues. Trimming at V came to 5 bases and at J to 7 bases, leaving 9 bases not matched to a gene. CDR1 is MGHRA, CDR2 YSYEKL, per germline. The CDR3: CASSIWTGVEEQYV. DNA for the CDR3: TGCGCCAGCAGCATCTGGACAGGGGTAGAAGAGCAGTACGTC.

This clonotype turned up a few times. This chain connects TRBV5-6 to TRBJ1-5; TRBD1 is a possible D gene (6 bases). V gave up 0 bases and J gave up 5 bases, with 12 bases separating them. The germline gives CDR1 SGHDT, CDR2 YYEEEE. The CDR3 length is 15 residues. CDR3 DNA sequence: TGTGCCAGCAGCTTGGCGAGCAGGGGTTATCAGCCCCAGCATTTT. It encodes CASSLASRGYQPQHF.

The table lists this clonotype with a few counts. J is TRBJ2-5 and V is TRBV20-1; no clear D gene. Between the trimmed V and J ends, which lost 2 bases and 4 bases, there was a span of 8 bases. The CDR3 has 12 residues. Looked up from germline, CDR1 is DFQATT and CDR2 is SNEGSKA (reference sequence). CDR3 protein: CSARLGIETQYF. For the CDR3, the DNA is TGCAGTGCTAGACTTGGGATAGAGACCCAGTACTTC.

This clonotype was observed a handful of times. The CDR3 DNA follows: TGTGCCAGCAGATCTAGCGGGGGGGTCACAGATACGCAGTATTTT. Its protein product is CASRSSGGVTDTQYF. The chain couples TRBV12-3 or TRBV12-4 to TRBJ2-3, with TRBD2 identical over 12 bases. With 6 bases clipped from V and 2 bases from J, the junction kept 3 bases outside the gene matches. The CDR3 sequence is 15 residues long.

This clonotype was detected only once. The chain joins TRBV20-1 to TRBJ1-3; D ambiguous. The V gene lost 6 bases and the J gene lost 6 bases, with 9 bases spanning the gap. Germline loops: CDR1 DFQATT, CDR2 SNEGSKA (reference sequence). This CDR3 is 11 amino acids long. The CDR3 bases are TGCAGTGCAGATCAGCAAAACACCATATATTTT. It yields the protein CSADQQNTIYF.

The chain carries TRBV12-3 or TRBV12-4 and TRBJ2-3, with D perhaps matching TRBD1 or TRBD2 (6 bases each). The CDR3 loop spans 16 amino acids. Trimming left V 3 bases short and J 1 base short, with 14 bases between. The CDR3 DNA reads as TGTGCCAGCAGTTTCTCCGGGGGCGCTGGCACAGATACGCAGTATTTT. It yields the protein CASSFSGGAGTDTQYF.

This clonotype was seen many times. This chain links TRBV5-1 with TRBJ2-3, with a possible D match to TRBD2 (6 bases). Germline CDR1 and CDR2: SGHRS and YFSETQ. The CDR3 consists of 15 residues. V was clipped by 1 base and J by 2 bases, with 11 bases between them. The CDR3 bases are TGCGCCAGCAGCTTGCTGGGCGGGGACACAGATACGCAGTATTTT. As protein: CASSLLGGDTDTQYF.

There are a few counts of this clonotype. CDR3 DNA: TGTGCCAGCAGTCACGGGGGGTTCGACACTGAAGCTTTCTTT. Translated: CASSHGGFDTEAFF. The rearrangement links TRBV6-2 or TRBV6-3 to TRBJ1-1; possible D gene TRBD1, 5 bases. There are 14 residues in the CDR3. Per the germline V gene, CDR1 is MNHEY and CDR2 is SVGEGT. V was trimmed by 5 bases and J by 3 bases, leaving 13 bases between them.

This chain connects TRBV7-6 to TRBJ2-1, with D possibly TRBD1 on 6 matching bases. The V gene's germline CDR1 is SGHVS and CDR2 FNYEAQ. Trimming removed 5 bases from V and 10 bases from J, with 15 bases in between. The CDR3 loop spans 13 amino acids. CDR3 protein: CASSAHRAREQFF. The DNA for the CDR3 is TGTGCCAGCAGCGCACACAGGGCCCGGGAGCAGTTCTTC.

This clonotype was seen a handful of times. This sequence joins TRBV18 and TRBJ1-1; 8 bases match TRBD1. This CDR3 contains 15 residues. The germline V gene encodes CDR1 KGHSH and CDR2 LQKENI. Losses at the gene ends were 6 bases for V and 1 base for J; bases not matched to a gene: 7. In nucleotides, the CDR3 is TGTGCCAGCTCGTTTGCAGGGGGCTGGAACACTGAAGCTTTCTTT. Amino acid sequence: CASSFAGGWNTEAFF.

This clonotype came up a few times. The chain employs TRBV6-2 or TRBV6-3 and TRBJ1-2; TRBD1 agrees at 11 bases. V lost 6 bases, J lost 6 bases, and 9 bases stayed unmatched. Germline CDR1 and CDR2: MNHEY and SVGEGT. This CDR3 comprises 15 residues. This chain's CDR3 is CASRLRTGGLDGYTF. The CDR3 region has the DNA TGTGCCAGCAGACTCCGGACAGGGGGCTTGGATGGCTACACCTTC.

The J gene is TRBJ2-2, the V gene TRBV4-3, with 11 bases aligning to TRBD1. J gave up 4 bases and V 0 bases, and 4 bases lay outside the gene matches. Germline values: CDR1 LGHNA, CDR2 YSLEER. This CDR3 contains 17 residues. The CDR3 DNA reads TGCGCCAGCAGCCAAGACGGGACAGGGGGGATCACCGGGGAGCTGTTTTTT. It codes for CASSQDGTGGITGELFF.

This clonotype has a handful of counts. CDR3 loop: CASSQLTGGPYGYTF. The CDR3 DNA reads TGCGCCAGCAGCCAATTGACAGGGGGACCCTATGGCTACACCTTC. The rearrangement links TRBV4-3 to TRBJ1-2, with 9 bases lining up with TRBD1. With V trimmed by 2 bases and J by 4 bases, 5 bases remained unmatched. The CDR3 has 15 amino acids. Germline CDR1 and CDR2: LGHNA and YSLEER.

The chain has TRBV18 and TRBJ1-5; D is perhaps TRBD1 (5 bases). Trimming pared 3 bases from V and 7 bases from J, leaving 13 bases between. There are 14 residues in the CDR3. Germline loops: CDR1 KGHSH, CDR2 LQKENI. The CDR3 loop reads CASSPGRDGQPQHF. CDR3 coding DNA: TGTGCCAGCTCACCGGGCAGGGATGGACAGCCCCAGCATTTT.